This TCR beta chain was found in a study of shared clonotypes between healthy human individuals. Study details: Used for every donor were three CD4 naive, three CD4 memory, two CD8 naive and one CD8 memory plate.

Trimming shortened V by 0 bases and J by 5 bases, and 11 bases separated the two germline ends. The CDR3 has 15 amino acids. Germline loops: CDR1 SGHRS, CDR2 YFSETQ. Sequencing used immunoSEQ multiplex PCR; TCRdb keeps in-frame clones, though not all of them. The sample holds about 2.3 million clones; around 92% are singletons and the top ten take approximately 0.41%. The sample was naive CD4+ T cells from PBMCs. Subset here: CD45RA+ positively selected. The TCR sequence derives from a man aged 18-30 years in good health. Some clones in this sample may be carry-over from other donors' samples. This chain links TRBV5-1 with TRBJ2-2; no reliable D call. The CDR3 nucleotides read TGCGCCAGCAGCTTGGGACATGACACTACCGGGGAGCTGTTTTTT. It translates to CASSLGHDTTGELFF.